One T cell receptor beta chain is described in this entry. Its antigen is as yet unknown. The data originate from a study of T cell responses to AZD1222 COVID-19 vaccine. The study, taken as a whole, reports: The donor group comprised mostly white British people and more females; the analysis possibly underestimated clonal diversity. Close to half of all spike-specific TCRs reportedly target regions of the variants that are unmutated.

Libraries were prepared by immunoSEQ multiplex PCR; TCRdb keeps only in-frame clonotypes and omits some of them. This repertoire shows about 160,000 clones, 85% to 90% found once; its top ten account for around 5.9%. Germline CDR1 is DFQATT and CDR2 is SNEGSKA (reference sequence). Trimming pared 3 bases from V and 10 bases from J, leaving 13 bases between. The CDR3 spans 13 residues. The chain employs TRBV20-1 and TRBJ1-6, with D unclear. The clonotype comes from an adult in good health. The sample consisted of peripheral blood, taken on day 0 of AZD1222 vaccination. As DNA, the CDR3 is TGCAGTGCTAGTGGGCAGTCAAGATCACCCCTCCACTTT. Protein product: CSASGQSRSPLHF.